This TCR beta chain stems from a study of regulatory T cells in long-lasting Graves disease (dated by TCRdb to the early 2020s). Broadly, across the study: Newly diagnosed Graves' disease patients had taken antithyroid drugs for less than 3 months. This study used TCR sequencing and RNA sequencing of peripheral blood to compare persistent Graves' disease patients against newly diagnosed Graves' disease patients. The study was conducted in China and was registered as a clinical trial. A total of 33 samples underwent TCR sequencing, from some 13 patients with persistent Graves' disease and 20 or so patients with newly diagnosed Graves' disease.

The junction shows trimming of 5 bases on V and 11 bases on J, plus 22 bases between the germline ends. According to the germline V gene, CDR1 reads SGHVS and CDR2 reads FNYEAQ. The CDR3 runs 16 amino acids, cysteine and phenylalanine included. CDR3 DNA is the only sequence kept; it has 48 bases, read in frame from the first base. What the time point label conveys for this sample: newly diagnosed GD, antithyroid drugs for less than 3 months. RNA was extracted from PBMCs in TRIzol for both TCR sequencing and RNA sequencing. The diagnosis of Graves' disease was made according to American Thyroid Association guidelines. Patients for the study were recruited at an endocrinology department in Xi'an, China. Each patient gave about 8.1 milliliters of peripheral blood, collected in an EDTA anticoagulant tube. Ficoll Paque Plus density gradient separation was used to isolate PBMCs, and no additional T cell sorting was done. An Agilent 2100 Bioanalyzer and agarose gel were used to check RNA quality, and a NanoDrop 2000 was used to measure RNA concentration.

What the work shows at the level of the full study, not this receptor alone: Because the primary lesion, thyroid tissue, could not be accessed, the study looked at peripheral blood alone. Persistent patients shared more public clonotypes among themselves (more than 2,500) than newly diagnosed patients did (more than 950). Persistent Graves' disease patients showed lower TCR Shannon entropy and fewer highly expanded clones than newly diagnosed patients, suggesting clonal expansion. As a limitation, the authors acknowledged that the small sample size may reduce accuracy. Sequencing and analysis were limited to the TCR beta chain. TRBV28, TRBJ1-2 and TRBJ2-5 were preferentially used in persistent disease, while TRBV20-1 and TRBJ2-1 were favored in newly diagnosed disease.

Library generation was performed with multiplex PCR. This sample was sequenced with an Illumina HiSeq 4000. CDR3 regions were amplified by Arm-PCR with iRepertoire HTBI primers to construct TCR beta libraries. Gel purification was performed on PCR products prior to sequencing. Per the source publication's procedure: Gene usage analysis of CDR3 amino acid clonotypes relied on the roughly 67 TRBV and more than twelve TRBJ segments identified across samples. Filtered high-quality paired reads were merged into contigs using COPE and FqMerger. BLAST was used to align contigs to IMGT TRBV, TRBD and TRBJ reference genes, with CDR3 defined following IMGT. Any clonotype with a frequency above 0.1% was counted as a highly expanded clone. Repertoire diversity was measured by Shannon entropy, and V-J evenness by the Gini coefficient. Clonotypes shared by more than one individual were considered public. TCRdb reanalyzed the raw reads on its own, using fastp at Q25 for trimming and MiXCR for clone calling, and kept in-frame beta chains. Rows matching on CDR3 protein sequence are summarized as one entry with the most common DNA and genes. The V and J calls reflect TCRdb's pipeline rather than the authors' work. The sample contains 400,000 to 550,000 distinct CDR3 sequences, about a sixth of them found a single time. About 25% of the sample lies in the top ten.

In this sample, this clonotype turned up many times. It has no known antigen specificity. One base away there is no much larger clone; base qualities are not given. This sample was also put to use in a study of T cells in Graves' hyperthyroidism and ophthalmopathy. That second publication adds: A patient counted as having stable Graves' hyperthyroidism if no progression to ophthalmopathy occurred over 18 months of follow-up. The hyperthyroidism patients were between 18 and 65 years old and newly diagnosed, with a disease duration of less than 2 months. Patients with uncontrolled infections, other autoimmune diseases, pregnancy or lactation were excluded. Diagnoses were based on clinical symptoms, serum thyroxine and TRAb, thyroid ultrasound and orbital computed tomography. A first-round RT-PCR of the TCR CDR3 used the HTBI primer set with the Qiagen OneStep RT-PCR kit. Most expanded thyroid clonotypes (frequency above 0.001) were also detected in blood, a finding suggesting that blood repertoires may reflect thyroid immune responses. In cross-validation, a model built on a 13 V-J signature told ophthalmopathy apart from stable hyperthyroidism with approximately 91% sensitivity and around 83% specificity, and in testing the same model reached 80%/75%. In validation, the model predicted progression to ophthalmopathy with just under 71% sensitivity and around 72% specificity, a median of 6.5 months before onset. A discovery cohort of roughly 100 patients, approximately 45 with Graves' ophthalmopathy and about 58 with stable Graves' hyperthyroidism, was used to find distinguishing TCR V-J signatures. Whether ophthalmopathy could be predicted prospectively was tested in an independent validation cohort made up of about 18 hyperthyroidism patients plus 17 patients who later progressed to ophthalmopathy. The 100 discovery patients were randomly divided into training and test sets at a 7:3 ratio. Thyroid tissue and blood T-cell repertoires from six Graves' hyperthyroidism patients were also compared in the study. After blood sampling, hyperthyroidism patients were treated with methimazole at a starting dose of 30 mg daily, and ophthalmopathy patients were treated with high-dose intravenous methylprednisolone. Libraries were constructed in a second round of multiplex PCR, after which size selection and purification were carried out. Paired-end sequencing of the libraries was performed with 100 bp reads on an Illumina HiSeq2000. SOAPnuke was used to process the raw data, removing reads that contained adapters or uncalled bases, had a mean Phred below 15, or lacked an exact match to the constant primer or identifier. High-quality paired reads were merged with COPE v1.2.5, and unique nucleotide sequences were defined as clonotypes. MiTCR v1.1 was used to align the clonotypes against IMGT TRBV, TRBD and TRBJ reference segments. The analysis included only V-J combinations with a frequency above 0.0001, which together covered around 99% of the repertoires. A TCS score was defined as the ratio of F50 (clonal expansion) to E x V (chaos), with BLOSUM62-based TCRdist applied between CDR3 peptides within each V-J. Welch's t-statistics and random forest reduced around 510 V-J features to roughly 13, which were used in a naive Bayes classifier (R e1071). No statistical method was used to set the sample size in advance, and investigators knew the group allocation. According to the paper, TCR Vbeta CDR3 sequencing was carried out on 135 peripheral blood samples, which came from 40 to 45 ophthalmopathy, 75 to 80 hyperthyroidism and approximately 17 progressor patients.

The chain employs TRBV7-6 and TRBJ1-6, with the D gene not confidently named. The receptor comes from a woman aged 18 to 35 with Graves disease. Donor details come from another sample of the same person, matched by shared clones. Specimen: peripheral blood mononuclear cells (PBMCs), collected at new diagnosis, from a patient treated with antithyroid drugs. The nucleotides are TGTGCCAGCAGCCACCATAGGGCCGCAAGGTGGGCACCCCTCCACTTT. It is translated as CASSHHRAARWAPLHF.